The T cell receptor beta chain described here comes from a study of T cells after yellow fever vaccination. A few counts support this clonotype. The antigen is not known. Study-level findings and limits: Abundant clonotypes from the bulk population could contaminate FACS-sorted repertoires. Post-booster reappearance was seen for most primary-vaccination clones (around 97% CD4, around 89% CD8).

The CDR3 consists of 16 residues. Germline V gene sequence: CDR1 SGHTA, CDR2 FQGNSA. The V end was cut by 4 bases, the J end by 0 bases, with 13 bases between. They built TCR cDNA with 5'RACE template switching, a step that put in a universal primer site and UMIs. Each CDR3 protein is one row after TCRdb ran MiXCR on the 5' RACE reads. The sample lists 200,000 to 250,000 distinct CDR3 sequences, 6.9% occurring once. The chain has TRBV7-2 and TRBJ2-1; D call uncertain. This specimen was CD4+ T cells sorted from PBMCs, taken 15 days after the yellow fever booster vaccination. This clonotype was sampled from a man aged 25-45 years who received the YFV17D yellow fever vaccine. CDR3 amino acids: CASSYASGSSYNEQFF. In nucleotides, the CDR3 is TGTGCCAGCAGCTATGCTAGTGGTAGCTCCTACAATGAGCAGTTCTTC.